The present TCR beta chain was sequenced within a study of beta chain features in type 1 diabetes. The investigators reverse transcribed all of the isolated RNA, so they sequenced expressed TCRB transcripts. The repertoire was sequenced with immunoSEQ multiplex PCR; TCRdb's copy has only in-frame clones and lacks some. The sample has about 230,000 clones; roughly 9.6% are singletons. The CDR3 has 16 residues. With 4 bases clipped from V and 8 bases from J, the junction kept 9 bases outside the gene matches. Germline CDR1 reads SGHRS; CDR2 reads YFSETQ. The source is a woman younger than 30 in good health. The chain is built from TRBV5-1 and TRBJ2-1; the match to TRBD2 covers 13 bases. Sequenced material: naive CD4+ T cells from blood. The CDR3 spells CASSLPGTSGVDEQFF. The CDR3 nucleotides are TGCGCCAGCAGCCTGCCCGGGACTAGCGGGGTGGATGAGCAGTTCTTC.